This T cell receptor (beta chain) emerged from a study of T cell clonality in common variable immunodeficiency. General study results and limits: Compared with controls, CVID subjects had fewer shared TCRbeta clones.

This clone was observed many times. What it binds is not known. The read ends 3 residues before the CDR3 terminus; that terminus is restored from the germline J gene. The assay was immunoSEQ multiplex PCR, and TCRdb's table has in-frame clones only and misses some. In total the sample includes around 52,000 clones, none of them seen once. Trimming cost V 2 bases and J 2 bases, with 11 bases left between them. CDR1 is DFQATT and CDR2 is SNEGSKA in the germline V gene (reference sequence). The CDR3 runs to 14 residues. Sequencing was done on a sample of peripheral blood mononuclear cells. The J gene is TRBJ2-3, the V gene TRBV20-1; D remains ambiguous. The TCR originated in a person between 18 and 75 years old in good health. The DNA read from the CDR3 is TGCAGTGCTAGACGGTTCGTCCCCACAGATACG. Translation gives CSARRFVPTDT. The entire CDR3 protein reads CSARRFVPTDTQYF.